Listed here are 18 T cell receptor beta chains from one sample, sequenced in a study of cytomegalovirus exposure and HLA in healthy donors. The PCR had 60 Vbeta and 13 Jbeta primers. The method was immunoSEQ multiplex PCR; TCRdb's version includes in-frame clones alone and lacks a portion of them. In all, the sample yields about 75,000 clones. What was sequenced was PBMCs. The receptors were sampled from a man between 18 and 29 years old in good health and CMV-seropositive.

The chain combines TRBV7-8 with TRBJ2-5; TRBD1 aligns across 8 bases. The CDR3 runs 14 residues. Germline V gene lookup returns CDR1 SGHVS and CDR2 FQNEAQ. Germline trimming cut 4 bases from V and 3 bases from J; bases unmatched to any gene: 4. This chain's CDR3 is CASSSQTGEETQYF. DNA of the CDR3: TGTGCCAGCAGCTCGCAGACAGGGGAAGAGACCCAGTACTTC.

The genes are TRBV7-9 and TRBJ1-1; 8 positions agree with TRBD1. This CDR3 is built from 15 residues. The germline V gene encodes CDR1 SEHNR and CDR2 FQNEAQ (reference sequence). V lost 5 bases and J lost 4; bases outside the gene matches: 9. The CDR3 spells CASSDPGGWCTEAFF. The DNA of the CDR3 is TGTGCCAGCAGCGACCCAGGGGGCTGGTGCACTGAAGCTTTCTTT.

This chain uses TRBV6-6 with TRBJ1-5; perhaps TRBD1 as D (6 bases). The V gene lost 5 bases and the J gene lost 7 bases, with 21 bases spanning the gap. CDR1 is MNHNY, CDR2 SVGAGI, per germline (reference sequence). CDR3 length: 16 residues. This CDR3 is CASSLDILGAWQPQHF. Here the CDR3 DNA reads TGTGCCAGCAGTCTAGACATCCTGGGGGCTTGGCAGCCCCAGCATTTT.

V and J are TRBV2 and TRBJ2-1, with 7 bases matching TRBD2. The germline CDR1 and CDR2 sequences are SNHLY and FYNNEI. Trimming cost V 10 bases and J 7 bases; bases outside gene matches: 19. The CDR3 has 16 amino acids. The CDR3 region is CANTMREPHWSNEQFF. The CDR3 bases are TGTGCCAACACAATGCGGGAGCCCCACTGGAGTAATGAGCAGTTCTTC. Variable domain in full (rest from reference TRBV2 and TRBJ2-1): EPEVTQTPSHQVTQMGQEVILRCVPISNHLYFYWYRQILGQKVEFLVSFYNNEISEKSEIFDDQFSVERPDGSNFTLKIRSTKLEDSAMYFCANTMREPHWSNEQFFGPGTRLTVL.

V gene TRBV5-1 combines with J gene TRBJ2-7, with TRBD1 identical over 9 bases. Germline assignment: CDR1 SGHRS and CDR2 YFSETQ. The CDR3 has 14 residues. The junction had 9 bases not matched to a gene; V was cut back by 4 bases and J by 7 bases. The CDR3 sequence is CASSPRGQGDEQYF. The CDR3 DNA is TGCGCCAGCAGCCCGAGGGGACAGGGAGATGAGCAGTACTTC.

This rearrangement joins TRBV7-6 to TRBJ2-1; TRBD2 agrees at 7 bases. The germline V gene has CDR1 SGHVS and CDR2 FNYEAQ. The CDR3 loop spans 16 amino acids. Trimming took 3 bases from V and 1 from J; bases not matched to a gene: 6. This CDR3 reads CASSFGVSGSYNEQFF. In nucleotides, the CDR3 is TGTGCCAGCAGCTTCGGGGTTAGCGGGTCCTACAATGAGCAGTTCTTC.

This chain uses TRBV6-1 with TRBJ2-7, with 11 bases that match TRBD2. The CDR3 sequence is 15 residues long. Germline assignment: CDR1 MNHNS and CDR2 SASEGT. V shed 3 bases and J 1 base; nucleotides not matched to a gene: 2. The CDR3 here is CASSEGLAVSYEQYF. The CDR3 DNA reads as TGTGCCAGCAGTGAGGGACTAGCGGTTTCCTACGAGCAGTACTTC.

The CDR3 region is CASRQTGYGYTF. CDR3 in DNA: TGTGCCAGCAGACAGACAGGGTATGGCTACACCTTC. The rearrangement links TRBV27 to TRBJ1-2; 7 bases are a match to TRBD1. Losses at the gene ends were 6 bases for V and 5 bases for J; bases not matched to a gene: 3. Looked up from germline, CDR1 is MNHEY and CDR2 is SMNVEV (reference sequence). The CDR3 runs to 12 residues.

This CDR3 is CATSRRVAGGQNEQFF. CDR3 DNA sequence: TGTGCCACCAGCAGGAGGGTAGCGGGGGGGCAAAATGAGCAGTTCTTC. This chain links TRBV15 with TRBJ2-1; 11 bases match TRBD2. V shed 3 bases and J 7 bases; nucleotides not matched to a gene: 8. Germline V lookup: CDR1 LNHNV, CDR2 YYDKDF (reference sequence). CDR3 length: 16 residues.

The chain employs TRBV6-6 and TRBJ1-5; tentative D call: TRBD1 (6 bases). The germline CDR1 and CDR2 sequences are MNHNY and SVGAGI (reference sequence). Trimming pared 7 bases from V and 6 bases from J, leaving 16 bases between. CDR3 length: 14 amino acids. Here the CDR3 reads CASTSDRYGQPQHF. The CDR3 bases are TGTGCCAGCACCTCTGACAGGTACGGTCAGCCCCAGCATTTT.

The chain combines TRBV19 with TRBJ1-1; no reliable D call. V lost 4 bases and J 1 base, leaving 7 bases between the germline ends. Per germline, CDR1 LNHDA and CDR2 SQIVND (reference sequence). The CDR3 consists of 13 residues. The CDR3, as DNA: TGTGCCAGTAGTAGAACGCGGAACACTGAAGCTTTCTTT. This codes for CASSRTRNTEAFF. The entire variable domain, with the rest obtained from reference TRBV19 and TRBJ1-1, is as follows: DGGITQSPKYLFRKEGQNVTLSCEQNLNHDAMYWYRQDPGQGLRLIYYSQIVNDFQKGDIAEGYSVSREKKESFPLTVTSAQKNPTAFYLCASSRTRNTEAFFGQGTRLTVV.

The chain carries TRBV5-4 and TRBJ2-5; D unresolved. There are 13 residues in the CDR3. Germline CDR1 SGHNT, CDR2 YYREEE (reference sequence). V was cut by 0 bases and J by 5 bases, with 8 bases left in between. The chain's CDR3 is CASSLDWRETQYF. The CDR3 DNA sequence: TGTGCCAGCAGCTTGGACTGGCGGGAGACCCAGTACTTC.

This chain links TRBV28 with TRBJ1-2; D is uncertain. Germline V gene data show CDR1 as MDHEN and CDR2 as SYDVKM. The CDR3 extends over 14 amino acids. V dropped 3 bases and J dropped 2 bases, with 10 bases sitting between them. CDR3 DNA: TGTGCCAGCAGTTTCTTTAACAACAACTATGGCTACACCTTC. Its protein product is CASSFFNNNYGYTF.

The chain carries TRBV14 and TRBJ2-7, with D perhaps TRBD2 (5 bases). The length of the CDR3 is 14 residues. Trimming removed 4 bases from V and 4 bases from J, with 14 bases in between. The V gene's germline CDR1 is SGHDN and CDR2 FVKESK. The CDR3: CASSPEGGLYEQYF. CDR3 nucleotides: TGTGCCAGCAGCCCCGAAGGAGGTTTGTACGAGCAGTACTTC.

The rearrangement joins TRBV11-2 to TRBJ1-1; 7 bases are shared with TRBD1. This CDR3 contains 15 residues. The V gene's germline CDR1 is SGHAT and CDR2 FQNNGV. J was trimmed by 7 bases and V by 4 bases; bases with no gene match: 12. The CDR3 loop reads CASSSFPEGAYEAFF. The CDR3 DNA follows: TGTGCCAGCAGCTCCTTCCCCGAGGGGGCCTATGAAGCTTTCTTT. Complete variable domain (other parts from reference TRBV11-2 and TRBJ1-1): EAGVAQSPRYKIIEKRQSVAFWCNPISGHATLYWYQQILGQGPKLLIQFQNNGVVDDSQLPKDRFSAERLKGVDSTLKIQPAKLEDSAVYLCASSSFPEGAYEAFFGQGTRLTVV.

The V call is TRBV7-9, the J call TRBJ2-7, with D perhaps TRBD1 (6 bases). The CDR3 has 14 amino acids. The V end was cut by 4 bases, the J end by 3 bases, with 13 bases between. Per the germline V gene, CDR1 is SEHNR and CDR2 is FQNEAQ (reference sequence). The DNA for the CDR3 is TGTGCCAGCAGCTCCGGAACAGGGAACTACGAGCAGTACTTC. Its protein is CASSSGTGNYEQYF.

The genes are TRBV6-1 and TRBJ1-5; D is perhaps TRBD1 (6 bases). CDR3 length: 13 residues. Trimming cost V 11 bases and J 5 bases, with 16 bases left between them. Germline loops: CDR1 MNHNS, CDR2 SASEGT. The CDR3: CAVTRGTDQPQHF. DNA for the CDR3: TGTGCCGTAACCAGGGGCACGGATCAGCCCCAGCATTTT.

The rearrangement joins TRBV13 to TRBJ1-3; TRBD1 aligns across 10 bases. Germline values: CDR1 PRHDT, CDR2 FYEKMQ (reference sequence). This CDR3 spans 16 amino acids. V shed 4 bases, J shed 7 bases, and the junction held 10 bases outside the gene matches. The CDR3 DNA is TGTGCCAGCAGCTCCTCGGACAGGGGGTTTGTGAACACCATATATTTT. Its protein product is CASSSSDRGFVNTIYF.